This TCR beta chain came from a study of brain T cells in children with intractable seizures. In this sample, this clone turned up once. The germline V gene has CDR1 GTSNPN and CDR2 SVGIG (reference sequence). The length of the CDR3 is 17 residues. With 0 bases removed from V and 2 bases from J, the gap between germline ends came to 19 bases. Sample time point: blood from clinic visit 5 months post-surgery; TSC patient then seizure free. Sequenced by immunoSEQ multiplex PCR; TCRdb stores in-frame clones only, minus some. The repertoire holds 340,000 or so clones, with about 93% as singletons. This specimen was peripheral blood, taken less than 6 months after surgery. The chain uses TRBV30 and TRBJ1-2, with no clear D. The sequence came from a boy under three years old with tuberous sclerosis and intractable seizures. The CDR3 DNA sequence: TGTGCCTGGAGTGTATTGTTTCGGCAGGCCGGCAACTATGGCTACACCTTC. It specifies CAWSVLFRQAGNYGYTF.